This TCR beta chain was identified in a study of Ad26.COV2.S vaccination and SARS-CoV-2 variants. Stated treatment: roughly 18 received Ad26.COV2.S at low or high dose, single or two shots; 5 received placebo; per-sample allocation not given. Sampling took place 63 days after the first vaccine or placebo injection. Assay used: immunoSEQ multiplex PCR; TCRdb lists only in-frame clones, some missing. This sample has about half a million clones, with 80% to 90% found just once. Sequencing used peripheral blood, obtained in a trial of Ad26.COV2.S vaccine versus placebo. The receptor's source is a person between 18 and 60 years old who received the Ad26.COV2.S COVID-19 vaccine or a placebo.

CDR3 bases: TGTGCCAGCAGTTACTCGACAGGAAAGAACTATGGCTACACCTTC. This encodes CASSYSTGKNYGYTF. The chain recombines TRBV6-5 with TRBJ1-2, with D possibly being TRBD1 (6 bases). V was pared by 0 bases and J by 2 bases, with 10 bases between. There are 15 residues in the CDR3. Looked up from germline, CDR1 is MNHEY and CDR2 is SVGAGI.